These 18 T cell receptor beta chains came from one sample sequenced in a study of T cell responses to AZD1222 COVID-19 vaccine. Generated by immunoSEQ multiplex PCR, the TCRdb table keeps only in-frame clones and is missing some. The data show 100,000 to 120,000 clones, roughly 90% seen once. Sample: peripheral blood, taken 28 days after the second AZD1222 dose. These receptors were taken from an adult who received the AZD1222 COVID-19 vaccine.

This clone was seen a few times. The chain couples TRBV13 to TRBJ2-3; TRBD2 matches 9 bases. V dropped 5 bases and J dropped 2; count of bases not matched to a gene: 8. Germline loops: CDR1 PRHDT, CDR2 FYEKMQ (reference sequence). The CDR3 has 16 residues. CDR3 nucleotide sequence: TGTGCCAGCAGCCGATATCTAGCGGGATACACAGATACGCAGTATTTT. Residues: CASSRYLAGYTDTQYF.

This clone was recorded only once. The CDR3, as DNA: TGTGCCAGCAGCCAAGTGACGGGCACAGATACGCAGTATTTT. This sequence encodes CASSQVTGTDTQYF. The chain recombines TRBV3-1 (or the pseudogene TRBV3-2) with TRBJ2-3; D remains ambiguous. Trimming removed 1 base at V and 1 base at J, with 6 bases between. The CDR3 has 14 amino acids. Germline loops: CDR1 LGHDT, CDR2 YNNKEL (reference sequence).

The chain carries TRBV11-2 and TRBJ1-3, with D perhaps matching TRBD1 (5 bases). This CDR3 region has 14 residues. V lost 4 bases, J lost 4 bases, and 11 bases lay in between. The germline CDR1 and CDR2 sequences are SGHAT and FQNNGV. In DNA form, the CDR3 reads TGTGCCAGCAGCTCTCCAAGGACAGGAAACACCATATATTTT. It encodes CASSSPRTGNTIYF.

The gene calls are TRBV4-1 and TRBJ1-3, with D perhaps TRBD1 (6 bases). Trimming stripped 4 bases from V and 2 bases from J, with 9 bases between. CDR1 is MGHRA and CDR2 is YSYEKL in the germline V gene. The CDR3 is made up of 14 amino acids. The CDR3 sequence is CASSPTGPGNTIYF. The CDR3, as DNA: TGCGCCAGCAGCCCGACAGGCCCTGGAAACACCATATATTTT.

V usage is TRBV5-1 and J usage is TRBJ1-4, with D possibly matching TRBD1 (6 bases). This CDR3 has 15 amino acids. The ends were cut back, 5 bases at V and 7 bases at J, with 18 bases in the middle. The germline V gene has CDR1 SGHRS and CDR2 YFSETQ. The CDR3 reads CASSLQGYGGEKLFF. Written as DNA, the CDR3 is TGCGCCAGCAGTTTACAGGGATATGGCGGTGAAAAACTGTTTTTT.

The genes are TRBV29-1 and TRBJ1-4; unclear D gene. With 4 bases removed from V and 7 bases from J, the gap between germline ends came to 13 bases. The CDR3 has 13 residues. Per the germline V gene, CDR1 is SQVTM and CDR2 is ANQGSEA. The CDR3 nucleotides are TGCAGCGTTGTCACGGGAACTTCTGAAAAACTGTTTTTT. This gives the protein CSVVTGTSEKLFF.

This clone was picked up a small number of times. This chain connects TRBV6-5 to TRBJ2-3, with D perhaps assigned TRBD1 or TRBD2 (6 bases each). The germline V and J ends were trimmed by 6 bases and 4 bases, with 17 bases remaining between them. CDR1 is MNHEY and CDR2 is SVGAGI in the germline V gene. The CDR3 spans 15 residues. The CDR3 DNA follows: TGTGCCAGCAGCTGGTGGAGGGGGAGTGCAGATACGCAGTATTTT. Translation: CASSWWRGSADTQYF.

CDR3 coding DNA: TGTGCCAGCAGCGTAGAAGTGGGAGGGGACTATGGCTACACCTTC. Translated, it gives CASSVEVGGDYGYTF. This sequence joins TRBV9 and TRBJ1-2; maybe TRBD1 (5 bases). Germline loops: CDR1 SGDLS, CDR2 YYNGEE. Trimming shortened V by 0 bases and J by 3 bases, and 12 bases separated the two germline ends. The CDR3 has 15 residues.

The genes are TRBV29-1 and TRBJ2-6, with a weak D call TRBD1 (5 bases). V lost 4 bases and J 4 bases, leaving 11 bases between the germline ends. Germline CDR1 reads SQVTM; CDR2 reads ANQGSEA. CDR3 size: 14 residues. The CDR3 loop is CSVVGAAGANVLTF. CDR3 bases: TGCAGCGTTGTAGGGGCGGCCGGGGCCAACGTCCTGACTTTC.

This chain joins TRBV19 and TRBJ1-4; 8 nucleotides match TRBD1. Trimming took 7 bases from V and 5 from J; bases not matched to a gene: 6. Germline V gene data show CDR1 as LNHDA and CDR2 as SQIVND (reference sequence). The CDR3 has 14 amino acids. Here the CDR3 DNA reads TGTGCCAGTACTAGGGACAGGAGGAATGAAAAACTGTTTTTT. It is translated as CASTRDRRNEKLFF.

The J gene is TRBJ1-2, the V gene TRBV3-1 (or the pseudogene TRBV3-2), with D perhaps TRBD1 (5 bases). This CDR3 spans 16 amino acids. Germline V lookup: CDR1 LGHDT, CDR2 YNNKEL (reference sequence). V was cut by 0 bases and J by 7 bases, with 18 bases left in between. The CDR3 DNA reads as TGTGCCAGCAGCCAAGATTATATGAGGGGTCGTGTTGGCTACACCTTC. It translates to CASSQDYMRGRVGYTF.

This chain links TRBV5-4 with TRBJ1-2; D gene uncertain. The V end lost 4 bases, the J end lost 4 bases, and 11 bases lay between the germline ends. Per the germline V gene, CDR1 is SGHNT and CDR2 is YYREEE (reference sequence). This CDR3 region has 13 residues. The CDR3 DNA sequence: TGTGCCAGCAGCACGCCGACATCCTATGGCTACACCTTC. Its protein is CASSTPTSYGYTF.

The rearrangement links TRBV10-3 to TRBJ2-3, with 10 positions matching TRBD1. CDR1 is ENHRY and CDR2 is SYGVKD in the germline V gene. V gave up 5 bases and J gave up 3 bases; unmatched junction bases: 2. The CDR3 extends over 14 amino acids. The CDR3, as DNA: TGTGCCATCAGTAGGGACAGGGGTACAGATACGCAGTATTTT. It translates to CAISRDRGTDTQYF.

V and J are TRBV12-3 or TRBV12-4 and TRBJ1-2; possibly TRBD1 for D (6 bases). V was clipped by 3 bases and J by 7 bases, with 12 bases between them. CDR3 length: 13 amino acids. The CDR3 here is CASSFMDSGGYTF. The DNA for the CDR3 is TGTGCCAGCAGTTTTATGGACAGCGGTGGCTACACCTTC.

The chain combines TRBV6-6 with TRBJ2-2; 7 positions agree with TRBD1. This CDR3 contains 14 residues. Trimming cost V 6 bases and J 3 bases; bases outside gene matches: 4. The germline V gene encodes CDR1 MNHNY and CDR2 SVGAGI (reference sequence). CDR3: CASSRQGDTGELFF. CDR3 bases: TGTGCCAGCAGCCGACAGGGCGACACCGGGGAGCTGTTTTTT.

The V call is TRBV30, the J call TRBJ2-2; 8 positions match TRBD2. The J segment lost 4 bases and the V segment lost 0 bases, leaving 19 bases of the junction unmatched. This CDR3 has 20 residues. Germline assignment: CDR1 GTSNPN and CDR2 SVGIG (reference sequence). The CDR3 reads CAWSVPTRGARGKGTGELFF. CDR3 DNA sequence: TGTGCCTGGAGTGTACCCACGCGGGGGGCTCGGGGGAAAGGCACCGGGGAGCTGTTTTTT.

This sequence joins TRBV4-1 and TRBJ2-7; a possible D gene is TRBD1 (5 bases). The CDR3 has 14 residues. Germline V gene data show CDR1 as MGHRA and CDR2 as YSYEKL. Trimming cost V 2 bases and J 6 bases, with 14 bases left between them. CDR3 DNA: TGCGCCAGCAGCCAAAGGGGTCTAATCAGCGAGCAGTACTTC. Protein sequence: CASSQRGLISEQYF.

The chain joins TRBV19 to TRBJ1-4; D is undetermined. The CDR3 contains 11 residues. V was clipped by 6 bases and J by 8 bases, with 7 bases between them. Per germline, CDR1 LNHDA and CDR2 SQIVND (reference sequence). The CDR3 here is CASSLYEKLFF. In nucleotides, the CDR3 is TGTGCCAGTAGCCTATACGAAAAACTGTTTTTT.